This T cell receptor beta chain was recorded in a study of shared clonotypes between healthy human individuals. The method was immunoSEQ multiplex PCR; TCRdb's version includes in-frame clones alone and lacks a portion of them. This sample yields around 650,000 clones, of which around 96% are seen a single time; more than 0.085% belongs to the top ten. For this clone: The antigen remains undetermined.

Study-level findings and limits: Sharing across a few donors was seen in 4.5% to 6.5% of naive CD4 clonotypes.

Positively selected for CCR7, the CD45RO-negative cells used as naive CD8 cells excluded terminally differentiated effector memory CD45RA+ cells. Germline V gene lookup returns CDR1 SGHVS and CDR2 FQNEAQ. V shed 5 bases and J 5 bases; nucleotides not matched to a gene: 4. The CDR3 covers 15 residues. The TCR was taken from a woman between 25 and 40 years old in good health. Sequencing was carried out using naive CD8+ T cells sorted from blood. The V and J genes are TRBV7-8 and TRBJ2-3, with 13 positions matching TRBD2. CDR3 sequence: CASSPGLAGIDTQYF. CDR3 DNA: TGTGCCAGCAGCCCGGGACTAGCGGGAATAGATACGCAGTATTTT.